Listed below are T cell receptor beta chains from one sample, sequenced in a study of T cells in Graves' hyperthyroidism and ophthalmopathy. In TCRdb, the multiplex PCR reads were re-called with MiXCR into one record per CDR3 protein. This table has a few hundred thousand distinct CDR3 sequences, around 25% appearing once. The sequenced sample was blood. These receptors were taken from a man aged 50 to 59 with Graves' hyperthyroidism. CDR3s leave out the opening cysteine and the closing phenylalanine or tryptophan. Only part of the rows carry a size: once, few, many, or a class if the clone is expanded.

cdr3_aa: ASSLRGAGNYGYT
j_call: TRBJ1-2
v_call: TRBV12-3/TRBV12-4
clone_size: -

cdr3_aa: ASSLGLARDEQY
j_call: TRBJ2-7
v_call: TRBV5-1
clone_size: -

cdr3_aa: ASSAGREETQY
j_call: TRBJ2-5
v_call: TRBV18
clone_size: -

cdr3_aa: ASSYSREGQGEQF
j_call: TRBJ2-1
v_call: TRBV6-2/TRBV6-3
clone_size: -

cdr3_aa: ASSLYLAPHTDTQY
j_call: TRBJ2-3
v_call: TRBV7-3
clone_size: few

cdr3_aa: ATGGLPNTGELF
j_call: TRBJ2-2
v_call: TRBV24-1
clone_size: -

cdr3_aa: ASSLSSGELF
j_call: TRBJ2-2
v_call: TRBV12-3/TRBV12-4
clone_size: -

cdr3_aa: ASSLTFTSGTGEQF
j_call: TRBJ2-1
v_call: TRBV7-3
clone_size: -

cdr3_aa: SVGGALNTEAF
j_call: TRBJ1-1
v_call: TRBV29-1
clone_size: many

cdr3_aa: SAPNPTSGDPYEQY
j_call: TRBJ2-7
v_call: TRBV20-1
clone_size: -

cdr3_aa: ATSGRPSYNEQF
j_call: TRBJ2-1
v_call: TRBV24-1
clone_size: -